This T cell receptor (beta chain) was sequenced in a study of Ad26.COV2.S vaccination and SARS-CoV-2 variants. Study background: The vaccine Ad26.COV2.S was put into the muscle once, or twice with 56 days between. Whole-study findings and limits: Participants in the vaccine arm had higher spike-specific TCR breadth; placebo recipients had lower.

Comments on this clone: The target antigen is unknown.

CDR3 size: 17 residues. Germline V gene lookup returns CDR1 SGHTA and CDR2 FQGNSA. V was clipped by 5 bases and J by 8 bases; unmatched bases: 13. The method was immunoSEQ multiplex PCR; TCRdb's version includes in-frame clones alone and lacks a portion of them. Of hundreds of thousands of clones listed, around 82% are singletons. Regarding treatment: some 19 received Ad26.COV2.S at low or high dose, single or two shots; several received placebo; per-sample allocation not given. Sampling occurred on day 63 after the first vaccine or placebo injection. Donation came from an adult in Boston who was aged 18-55 years.

The V call is TRBV7-2, the J call TRBJ2-1; TRBD2 matches at 12 bases. This specimen consisted of peripheral blood, obtained in a trial of Ad26.COV2.S vaccine versus placebo. The TCR sequence derives from a person aged 18-65 years who received the Ad26.COV2.S COVID-19 vaccine or a placebo. The CDR3 DNA reads TGTGCCAGCAGCCGCGGGACTAGCGGGCTATTCGGCGATGAGCAGTTCTTC. Translated: CASSRGTSGLFGDEQFF.